The clone carrying this T cell receptor beta chain appeared once. This entry is derived from a study of T cell responses to AZD1222 COVID-19 vaccine. Repertoires were generated with immunoSEQ multiplex PCR, while TCRdb's copy carries only in-frame clones and drops some. Of about 160,000 clones listed, around 89% are singletons. V lost 6 bases, J lost 2 bases, and 14 bases lay in between. Germline CDR1 SNHLY, CDR2 FYNNEI. The CDR3 has 15 residues. This chain joins TRBV2 and TRBJ1-5, with D possibly being TRBD1 (6 bases). The receptor comes from an adult who received the AZD1222 COVID-19 vaccine. Sequences were derived from peripheral blood, sampled 28 days after the second AZD1222 dose. CDR3 bases: TGTGCCAGCAGGGAGGGGGTCCTGGGCAATCAGCCCCAGCATTTT. This codes for CASREGVLGNQPQHF.